Shown below are 10 T cell receptor beta chains from a single sample sequenced in a study of T cell changes during pregnancy in multiple sclerosis. Sequencing was performed with immunoSEQ multiplex PCR; in TCRdb, only in-frame clones are kept and a portion is missing. The sample carries tens of thousands of clones, about 92% recorded once. The input for sequencing was CD4+ T cells from peripheral blood mononuclear cells, taken after pregnancy. These TCRs come from a female donor in good health, enrolled as a control in a pregnancy study.

This clone was recorded once. The chain combines TRBV7-3 with TRBJ2-3; D is perhaps TRBD2 (5 bases). Deletions cut 5 bases from V and 5 bases from J, with 8 bases between. From germline, CDR1 is SGHTA and CDR2 FQGTGA. The CDR3 runs to 12 residues. CDR3 nucleotide sequence: TGTGCCAGCAGCCCCCGGGGAGATACGCAGTATTTT. Translated: CASSPRGDTQYF.

The CDR3 bases are TGTGCCAGCTCATCGGACAGGGGGTCCTATGGCTACACCTTC. Translating it yields CASSSDRGSYGYTF. V gene TRBV18 combines with J gene TRBJ1-2; 10 bases map to TRBD1. Unmatched junction bases numbered 4, after V lost 5 bases and J lost 4 bases. Germline loops: CDR1 KGHSH, CDR2 LQKENI. This CDR3 is built from 14 residues.

This rearrangement joins TRBV7-2 to TRBJ2-3; 7 bases agree with TRBD2. V trimming: 1 base; J trimming: 2 bases; junction bases outside the gene matches: 6. Germline-derived CDR1 and CDR2 are SGHTA and FQGNSA. This CDR3 has 16 residues. The CDR3 sequence: CASSLGASGYTDTQYF. In nucleotides, the CDR3 is TGTGCCAGCAGCTTAGGGGCTAGCGGTTACACAGATACGCAGTATTTT.

The chain recombines TRBV4-3 with TRBJ1-1; TRBD1 might be the D (6 bases). Germline loops: CDR1 LGHNA, CDR2 YSLEER. CDR3 length: 15 amino acids. The V and J ends lost 1 base and 5 bases respectively, with 14 bases between them. CDR3 residues: CASSQVGPGATEAFF. The CDR3 nucleotides read TGCGCCAGCAGCCAAGTTGGACCAGGGGCAACTGAAGCTTTCTTT.

This sequence joins TRBV7-3 and TRBJ1-1; D remains ambiguous. Trimming removed 5 bases at V and 4 bases at J, with 17 bases between. This CDR3 spans 15 amino acids. The V gene's germline CDR1 is SGHTA and CDR2 FQGTGA. CDR3: CASSLSPGLRTEAFF. Here the CDR3 DNA reads TGTGCCAGCAGCCTCAGTCCCGGGTTGCGCACTGAAGCTTTCTTT.

This clone was found a few times. The genes are TRBV14 and TRBJ1-1; D is undetermined. Per germline, CDR1 SGHDN and CDR2 FVKESK. The CDR3 consists of 14 residues. V lost 3 bases and J lost 3, with 11 bases in between. The CDR3: CASSHQALHTEAFF. The CDR3 DNA reads TGTGCCAGCAGCCATCAGGCCCTTCACACTGAAGCTTTCTTT.

The chain recombines TRBV5-4 with TRBJ2-2, with TRBD2 identical over 7 bases. There are 15 residues in the CDR3. From germline, CDR1 is SGHNT and CDR2 YYREEE (reference sequence). V shed 4 bases and J 6 bases; nucleotides not matched to a gene: 9. CDR3 in amino acids: CASSRQELAPGELFF. In DNA form, the CDR3 reads TGTGCCAGCAGCCGGCAGGAACTAGCGCCCGGGGAGCTGTTTTTT.

This clone was detected once. The chain links TRBV6-6 to TRBJ2-7; 9 bases are a match to TRBD1. After removal of 8 bases from V and 5 bases from J, the junction contained 10 bases not matched to a gene. The CDR3 runs to 14 residues. The germline V gene encodes CDR1 MNHNY and CDR2 SVGAGI (reference sequence). The CDR3 DNA reads TGTGCCAGCCTCCGTGGGGACAGGGTTGACGAGCAGTACTTC. Residues: CASLRGDRVDEQYF.

Here the CDR3 DNA reads TGTGCCAGCAGGGGGACGGGGGGCCAAGAGACCCAGTACTTC. Translated: CASRGTGGQETQYF. The chain links TRBV5-4 to TRBJ2-5, with 7 bases lining up with TRBD2. Per the germline V gene, CDR1 is SGHNT and CDR2 is YYREEE (reference sequence). The CDR3 spans 14 residues. V dropped 5 bases and J dropped 1; count of bases not matched to a gene: 5.

The V and J genes are TRBV30 and TRBJ2-1, with D maybe TRBD2 (7 bases). CDR1 GTSNPN and CDR2 SVGIG come from the germline V gene (reference sequence). The CDR3 extends over 15 amino acids. Deletions cut 5 bases from V and 5 bases from J, with 19 bases between. This CDR3 is CAWGWGGNSNNEQFF. The CDR3 DNA reads as TGTGCCTGGGGTTGGGGGGGCAACTCGAACAATGAGCAGTTCTTC.